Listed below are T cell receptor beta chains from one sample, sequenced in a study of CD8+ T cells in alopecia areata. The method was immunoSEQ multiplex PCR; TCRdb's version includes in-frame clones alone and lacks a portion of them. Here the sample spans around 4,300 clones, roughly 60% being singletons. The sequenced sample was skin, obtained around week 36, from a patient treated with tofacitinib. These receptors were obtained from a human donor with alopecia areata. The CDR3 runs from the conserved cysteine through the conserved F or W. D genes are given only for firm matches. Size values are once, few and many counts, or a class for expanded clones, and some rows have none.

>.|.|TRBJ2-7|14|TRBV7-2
CASSPRTASYEQYF
TGTGCCAGCAGCCCCCGGACAGCCAGTTACGAGCAGTACTTC
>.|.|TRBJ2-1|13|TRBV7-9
CASSTGRWNEQFF
TGTGCCAGCAGCACTGGACGTTGGAATGAGCAGTTCTTC
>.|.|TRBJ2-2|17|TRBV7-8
CASSSFLGFQGTGELFF
TGTGCCAGCAGCTCCTTCCTAGGTTTTCAGGGCACCGGGGAGCTGTTTTTT
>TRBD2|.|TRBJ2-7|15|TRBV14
CASSPQRGRAYEQYF
TGTGCCAGCAGCCCCCAGCGGGGGCGGGCCTACGAGCAGTACTTC
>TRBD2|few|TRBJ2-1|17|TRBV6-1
CASSEALRLAGGYEQFF
TGTGCCAGCAGTGAAGCGCTCCGTCTAGCGGGAGGTTATGAGCAGTTCTTC
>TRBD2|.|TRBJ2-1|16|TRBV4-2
CASSQEVAGVGNEQFF
TGTGCCAGCAGCCAAGAAGTAGCGGGAGTCGGCAATGAGCAGTTCTTC
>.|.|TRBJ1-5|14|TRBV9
CASSPGPGGKPQHF
TGTGCCAGCAGCCCGGGGCCGGGAGGGAAGCCCCAGCATTTT
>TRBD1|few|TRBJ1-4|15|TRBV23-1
CASTPLDRAYDKLFF
TGCGCCAGCACCCCCCTAGACAGGGCTTATGATAAACTGTTTTTT
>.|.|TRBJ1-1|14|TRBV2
CASSPGTLNTEAFF
TGTGCCAGCAGCCCCGGGACGTTAAACACTGAAGCTTTCTTT
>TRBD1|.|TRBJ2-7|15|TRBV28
CASSFPGQGVYEQYF
TGTGCCAGCAGTTTTCCGGGACAGGGGGTCTACGAGCAGTACTTC
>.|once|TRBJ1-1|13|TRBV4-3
CASSPGRGTEAFF
TGCGCCAGCAGCCCGGGACGTGGGACTGAAGCTTTCTTT
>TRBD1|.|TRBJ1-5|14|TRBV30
CAWSFRGRNQPQHF
TGTGCCTGGAGCTTCAGGGGGCGAAATCAGCCCCAGCATTTT
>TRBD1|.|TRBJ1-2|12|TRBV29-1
CSVDGTAYGYTF
TGCAGCGTTGACGGGACAGCGTATGGCTACACCTTC
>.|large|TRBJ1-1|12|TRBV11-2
CASSFGTTEAFF
TGTGCCAGCAGCTTCGGAACCACTGAAGCTTTCTTT
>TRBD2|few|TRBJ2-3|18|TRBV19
CASSSPSGRRGFADTQYF
TGTGCCAGTAGTAGTCCTAGCGGGAGAAGAGGATTCGCAGATACGCAGTATTTT